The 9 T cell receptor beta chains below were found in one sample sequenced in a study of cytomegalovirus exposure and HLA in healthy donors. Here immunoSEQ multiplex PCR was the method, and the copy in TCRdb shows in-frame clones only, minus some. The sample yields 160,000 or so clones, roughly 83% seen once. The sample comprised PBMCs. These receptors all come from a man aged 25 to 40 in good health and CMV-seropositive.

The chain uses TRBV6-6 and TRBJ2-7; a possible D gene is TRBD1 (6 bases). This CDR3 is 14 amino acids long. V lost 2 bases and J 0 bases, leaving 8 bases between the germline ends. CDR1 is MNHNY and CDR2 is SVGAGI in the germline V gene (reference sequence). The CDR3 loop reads CASSYGTNSYEQYF. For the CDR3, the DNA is TGTGCCAGCAGTTACGGGACAAACTCCTACGAGCAGTACTTC.

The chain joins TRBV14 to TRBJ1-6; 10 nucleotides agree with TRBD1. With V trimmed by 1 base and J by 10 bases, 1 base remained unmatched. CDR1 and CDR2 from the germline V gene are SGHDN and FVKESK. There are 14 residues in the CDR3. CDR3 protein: CASSQGGQGSPLHF. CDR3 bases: TGTGCCAGCAGCCAAGGGGGACAGGGGTCACCCCTCCACTTT.

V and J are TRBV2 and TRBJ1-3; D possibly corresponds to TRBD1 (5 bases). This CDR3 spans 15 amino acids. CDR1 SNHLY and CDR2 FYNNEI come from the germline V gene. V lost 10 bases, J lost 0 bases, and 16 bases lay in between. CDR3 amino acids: CATVGEVNSGNTIYF. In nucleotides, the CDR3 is TGTGCCACAGTGGGGGAGGTTAACTCTGGAAACACCATATATTTT. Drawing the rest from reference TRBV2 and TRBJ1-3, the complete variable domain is EPEVTQTPSHQVTQMGQEVILRCVPISNHLYFYWYRQILGQKVEFLVSFYNNEISEKSEIFDDQFSVERPDGSNFTLKIRSTKLEDSAMYFCATVGEVNSGNTIYFGEGSWLTVV.

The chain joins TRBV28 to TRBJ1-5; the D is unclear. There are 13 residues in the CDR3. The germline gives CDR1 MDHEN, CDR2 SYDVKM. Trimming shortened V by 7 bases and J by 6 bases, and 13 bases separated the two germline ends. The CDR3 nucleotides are TGTGCCAGCACCTCTCGGACTTCTCAGCCCCAGCATTTT. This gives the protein CASTSRTSQPQHF. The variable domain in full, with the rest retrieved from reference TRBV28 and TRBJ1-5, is DVKVTQSSRYLVKRTGEKVFLECVQDMDHENMFWYRQDPGLGLRLIYFSYDVKMKEKGDIPEGYSVSREKKERFSLILESASTNQTSMYLCASTSRTSQPQHFGDGTRLSIL.

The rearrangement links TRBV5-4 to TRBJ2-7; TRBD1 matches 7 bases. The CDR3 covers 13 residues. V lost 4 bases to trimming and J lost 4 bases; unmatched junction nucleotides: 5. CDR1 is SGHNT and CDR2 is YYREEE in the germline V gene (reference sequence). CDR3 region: CASSPRGRYEQYF. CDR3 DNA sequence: TGTGCCAGCAGCCCCAGGGGGAGATACGAGCAGTACTTC.

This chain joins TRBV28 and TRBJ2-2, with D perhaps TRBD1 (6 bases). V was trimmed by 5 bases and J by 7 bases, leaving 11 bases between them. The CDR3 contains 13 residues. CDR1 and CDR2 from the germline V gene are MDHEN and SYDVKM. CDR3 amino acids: CASSPPRGGELFF. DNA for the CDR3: TGTGCCAGCAGTCCCCCCAGGGGCGGGGAGCTGTTTTTT.

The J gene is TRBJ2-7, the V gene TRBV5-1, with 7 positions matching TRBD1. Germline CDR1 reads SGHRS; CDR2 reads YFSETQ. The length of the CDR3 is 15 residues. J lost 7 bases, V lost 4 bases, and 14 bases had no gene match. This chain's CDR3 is CASSTTGAQEREQYF. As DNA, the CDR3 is TGCGCCAGCAGCACTACAGGGGCCCAGGAGAGGGAGCAGTACTTC. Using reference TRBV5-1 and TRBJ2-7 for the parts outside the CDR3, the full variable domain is KAGVTQTPRYLIKTRGQQVTLSCSPISGHRSVSWYQQTPGQGLQFLFEYFSETQRNKGNFPGRFSGRQFSNSRSEMNVSTLELGDSALYLCASSTTGAQEREQYFGPGTRLTVT.

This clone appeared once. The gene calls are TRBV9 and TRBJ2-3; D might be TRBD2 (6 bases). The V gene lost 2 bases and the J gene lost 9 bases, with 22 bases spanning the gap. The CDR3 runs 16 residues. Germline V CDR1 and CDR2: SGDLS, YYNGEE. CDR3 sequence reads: CASSVYEGGEAGTQYF. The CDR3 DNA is TGTGCCAGCAGCGTCTATGAGGGCGGGGAGGCAGGCACGCAGTATTTT.

CDR3 sequence (DNA): TGCGCCAGCAGCCCGGGACAGGGGGCGTCCGGGGAGCTGTTTTTT. Its protein product is CASSPGQGASGELFF. V and J are TRBV4-1 and TRBJ2-2; TRBD1 matches at 12 bases. This CDR3 contains 15 residues. Germline V CDR1 and CDR2: MGHRA, YSYEKL. The V gene end was trimmed by 4 bases and the J gene end by 6 bases; junction bases not matched to a gene: 3.